The rows below give T cell receptor beta chains drawn from one sample of a study of T cell responses to AZD1222 COVID-19 vaccine. The protocol was immunoSEQ multiplex PCR, while the TCRdb copy is restricted to in-frame clones and leaves out a portion. This table has around 150,000 clones, 80% to 95% appearing once. The specimen was peripheral blood, collected 28 days after the second AZD1222 dose. All receptors come from an adult who received the AZD1222 COVID-19 vaccine. CDR3s include the opening cysteine and the closing phenylalanine or tryptophan. D genes are given only for firm matches. Expanded clones get a size class; other rows say once, few or many, or leave the size out.

d_gene,j_gene,v_gene,abundance,CDR3nt,CDR3aa
TRBD1,TRBJ2-1,TRBV5-4,once,TGTGCCAGCAGCAGCGGGGACAGGGTAAACAATGAGCAGTTCTTC,CASSSGDRVNNEQFF
-,TRBJ2-7,TRBV7-8,once,TGTGCCAGCAGCCATGGGTCCTACGAGCAGTACTTC,CASSHGSYEQYF
-,TRBJ1-5,TRBV6-1,-,TGTGCCAGCAGTGACGAGCAGCCCAATCAGCCCCAGCATTTT,CASSDEQPNQPQHF
TRBD2,TRBJ2-3,TRBV7-3,-,TGTGCCAGCAGCTTAGATCAGCGGGGTTTGACAGATACGCAGTATTTT,CASSLDQRGLTDTQYF
-,TRBJ1-1,TRBV18,-,TGTGCCAGCTCACCTCGTCTCGGACAGCAAAACACTGAAGCTTTCTTT,CASSPRLGQQNTEAFF
TRBD2,TRBJ2-7,TRBV3-1/TRBV3-2,-,TGTGCCAGCAGTAAGACGGTCGGGACTAGGTTCTACGAGCAGTACTTC,CASSKTVGTRFYEQYF
-,TRBJ2-7,TRBV5-1,-,TGCGCCAGCAGCTTGGAGGGGCACACAAGCGACGAGCAGTACTTC,CASSLEGHTSDEQYF
-,TRBJ1-6,TRBV18,-,TGTGCCAGCTCGACGGGGAATTCACCCCTCCACTTT,CASSTGNSPLHF
-,TRBJ1-5,TRBV4-1,once,TGCGCCAGCAGCCAGGGAGGGTATCAGCCCCAGCATTTT,CASSQGGYQPQHF
TRBD1,TRBJ1-2,TRBV6-5,-,TGTGCCAGCCGACAGGGGGCGGATGGCGGCTACACCTTC,CASRQGADGGYTF
-,TRBJ1-1,TRBV4-1,-,TGCGCCAGCAGCCAAGATGCGGGTCGGGGAGGTAGGGCTGAAGCTTTCTTT,CASSQDAGRGGRAEAFF
TRBD1,TRBJ2-7,TRBV28,-,TGTGCCAGCAGTACCCGGGACAGGGGGGACGAGCAGTACTTC,CASSTRDRGDEQYF
TRBD1,TRBJ1-2,TRBV28,-,TGTGCCAGCAAGGGGGACAGGGTCCTCTACACCTTC,CASKGDRVLYTF
-,TRBJ2-3,TRBV5-1,-,TGCGCCAGCAGCTCGACGGGCACAGATACGCAGTATTTT,CASSSTGTDTQYF
TRBD1,TRBJ2-5,TRBV4-3,-,TGCGCCAGCAGCCATGAGGACAGGGGAGGGTCAGCAGCGGAGACCCAGTACTTC,CASSHEDRGGSAAETQYF
TRBD1,TRBJ1-1,TRBV6-5,-,TGTGCCAGCAGTCCTACAGGGGTTGTCACTGAAGCTTTCTTT,CASSPTGVVTEAFF
TRBD1,TRBJ1-2,TRBV27,-,TGTGCCAGCAGACGATACAGGGGAGGGAACTATGGCTACACCTTC,CASRRYRGGNYGYTF
-,TRBJ2-2,TRBV9,-,TGTGCCAGCAGCCCATGGACGGAGGTCACCGGGGAGCTGTTTTTT,CASSPWTEVTGELFF
-,TRBJ1-3,TRBV6-2/TRBV6-3,-,TGTGCCAGCAGTCGGATACAGGGCACCTCTGGAAACACCATATATTTT,CASSRIQGTSGNTIYF
-,TRBJ1-5,TRBV19,-,TGTGCCAGTACCCCAGGGTATAGCAATCAGCCCCAGCATTTT,CASTPGYSNQPQHF
TRBD1,TRBJ2-7,TRBV4-1,-,TGCGCCAGCAGCCAAGGACCTCGGGGACAGGGGGCTTCCTACGAGCAGTACTTC,CASSQGPRGQGASYEQYF
-,TRBJ2-5,TRBV6-2/TRBV6-3,-,TGTGCCAGCAGTTACGGGCGTGTCCAAGAGACCCAGTACTTC,CASSYGRVQETQYF
-,TRBJ2-2,TRBV5-1,-,TGCGCCAGCGCATGGGACAAACACACCGGGGAGCTGTTTTTT,CASAWDKHTGELFF
TRBD1,TRBJ1-2,TRBV18,-,TGTGCCAGCTCACCACCAATGGTGATTGCAGGGGGTGACTATGGCTACACCTTC,CASSPPMVIAGGDYGYTF
TRBD1,TRBJ2-1,TRBV7-2,-,TGTGCCAGCAAGGGCCGGGGACAGGGGCGGAATGAGCAGTTCTTC,CASKGRGQGRNEQFF
-,TRBJ2-2,TRBV2,-,TGTGCCAGCGTCAGGGGACCTATGAACACCGGGGAGCTGTTTTTT,CASVRGPMNTGELFF
-,TRBJ1-1,TRBV15,-,TGTGCCACCAGCAGAGATCTAGCGGGGAACACTGAAGCTTTCTTT,CATSRDLAGNTEAFF
-,TRBJ1-1,TRBV19,-,TGTGCCAGTAGTCCCGCGGGACGGCAGAACACTGAAGCTTTCTTT,CASSPAGRQNTEAFF
-,TRBJ2-6,TRBV5-1,-,TGCGCCAGCGGCAGCTCTGGGGCCAACGTCCTGACTTTC,CASGSSGANVLTF
TRBD1,TRBJ2-7,TRBV7-3,-,TGTGCCAGCAGCCCCCAAGGGGGACAGGGGGCTTACGAGCAGTACTTC,CASSPQGGQGAYEQYF
-,TRBJ1-6,TRBV4-3,-,TGCGCCAGCAAAGGGAGCTCCTATAATTCACCCCTCCACTTT,CASKGSSYNSPLHF
-,TRBJ1-2,TRBV5-6,-,TGTGCCAGCACCCCGCGGGACGATGGCTACACCTTC,CASTPRDDGYTF
-,TRBJ1-6,TRBV9,-,TGTGCCAGCAGCGTAGGACAGAGAGGTAATTCACCCCTCCACTTT,CASSVGQRGNSPLHF
TRBD2,TRBJ2-2,TRBV25-1,-,TGTGCCAGCAGGGGAGCGGGAGTTATCACCGGGGAGCTGTTTTTT,CASRGAGVITGELFF
-,TRBJ2-2,TRBV28,-,TGTGCCAGCAGCCTGCCATCGGGGGAGCTGTTTTTT,CASSLPSGELFF
TRBD1,TRBJ1-5,TRBV5-6,-,TGTGCCAGCAGCTTTAAGGGGGCTCGAGATAATCAGCCCCAGCATTTT,CASSFKGARDNQPQHF
-,TRBJ2-7,TRBV12-3/TRBV12-4,-,TGTGCCAGCAGTCCCAGGTCGAACGAGCAGTACTTC,CASSPRSNEQYF
TRBD2,TRBJ2-1,TRBV19,-,TGTGCCGTCGGACCTGCCTTCGGACTAGCCATCTCCTACAATGAGCAGTTCTTC,CAVGPAFGLAISYNEQFF
TRBD1,TRBJ1-5,TRBV28,-,TGTGCCAGCAGTTTCCGGGACAGGCGCAATCAGCCCCAGCATTTT,CASSFRDRRNQPQHF
TRBD2,TRBJ2-1,TRBV4-3,-,TGCGCCAGCAGCCAAGAAGGTCTAGCGGGGTTTTACAATGAGCAGTTCTTC,CASSQEGLAGFYNEQFF
-,TRBJ2-1,TRBV19,-,TGTGCCAGTAGTCCCCCAGGGAGCTCCTACAATGAGCAGTTCTTC,CASSPPGSSYNEQFF
-,TRBJ2-7,TRBV24-1,-,TGTGCCACCAGTGACCCACTTAGGTCCGGCGAGCAGTACTTC,CATSDPLRSGEQYF
-,TRBJ2-3,TRBV4-2,once,TGTGCCAGCAGCCCAGACAGGCCCGAGGCGCAGTATTTT,CASSPDRPEAQYF
TRBD1,TRBJ2-7,TRBV9,-,TGTGCCAGCAGCGCAGGGGGTAGCTACGAGCAGTACTTC,CASSAGGSYEQYF
-,TRBJ1-1,TRBV2,-,TGTGCCAGCAGTTATGGGCAATTACTCACTGAAGCTTTCTTT,CASSYGQLLTEAFF
-,TRBJ1-5,TRBV15,-,TGTGCCACCAGCAGACATTTTGGGGGGCAGGGGTATAGCAATCAGCCCCAGCATTTT,CATSRHFGGQGYSNQPQHF
-,TRBJ2-3,TRBV5-4,-,TGTGCCAGCAGCTTGAGACCCGCAGGTGCAGATACGCAGTATTTT,CASSLRPAGADTQYF
-,TRBJ2-7,TRBV28,-,TGTGCCAGCCGACCTCACCTCTACGAGCAGTACTTC,CASRPHLYEQYF
-,TRBJ1-6,TRBV10-1,-,TGCGCCAGCAGGGCAGCAACGGGGTCACCCCTCCACTTT,CASRAATGSPLHF
-,TRBJ2-5,TRBV7-9,-,TGTGCCAGCAGCCGACCTCGGGAGACCCAGTACTTC,CASSRPRETQYF
-,TRBJ1-3,TRBV28,-,TGTGCCAGCAGTTTGTCGGGGCTAGGAAACACCATATATTTT,CASSLSGLGNTIYF
TRBD1,TRBJ1-1,TRBV28,-,TGTGCCAGCAGTTCCCCATGGACAGGTGACACTGAAGCTTTCTTT,CASSSPWTGDTEAFF